The 27 T cell receptor beta chains in this list originate from one sample, sequenced in a study of early T cells in non-severe SARS-CoV-2 infection. A single record per CDR3 protein comes from TCRdb applying MiXCR to the 5' RACE reads. The data show 70,000 or so distinct CDR3 sequences, about 12% seen once. The sequenced material came from whole blood. These receptors were obtained from an adult who was a healthcare worker with PCR-confirmed SARS-CoV-2 infection or an uninfected control (not recorded which).

This clonotype has ten or more counts. The rearrangement joins TRBV7-9 to TRBJ2-7; weak D call: TRBD1 (5 bases). V lost 4 bases and J 3 bases, leaving 16 bases between the germline ends. Germline V gene sequence: CDR1 SEHNR, CDR2 FQNEAQ (reference sequence). The CDR3 length is 15 residues. CDR3 protein: CASSSPDTSVYEQYF. CDR3 bases: TGTGCCAGCAGCTCCCCGGACACCTCGGTCTACGAGCAGTACTTC. The entire variable domain, with the rest obtained from reference TRBV7-9 and TRBJ2-7, is as follows: DTGVSQNPRHKITKRGQNVTFRCDPISEHNRLYWYRQTLGQGPEFLTYFQNEAQLEKSRLLSDRFSAERPKGSFSTLEIQRTEQGDSAMYLCASSSPDTSVYEQYFGPGTRLTVT.

As to this clonotype: This clone may be a read error of a much larger clone one base away. The chain is built from TRBV6-6 and TRBJ2-3; D is possibly TRBD2 (5 bases). The CDR3 covers 11 residues. The germline gives CDR1 MNHNY, CDR2 SVGAGI (reference sequence). V lost 6 bases and J 8 bases, leaving 9 bases between the germline ends. CDR3 sequence (DNA): TGTGCCAGCAGCCGGGGAGTTACGCAGTATTTT. It yields the protein CASSRGVTQYF.

This clonotype was recorded many times. This rearrangement joins TRBV7-2 to TRBJ1-4; D may be TRBD1 (5 bases). The CDR3 loop spans 13 amino acids. Deletions cut 5 bases from V and 8 bases from J, with 12 bases between. The germline CDR1 and CDR2 sequences are SGHTA and FQGNSA. CDR3 coding DNA: TGTGCCAGCAGCATTCAGGGTCAAGAAAAACTGTTTTTT. Translating it yields CASSIQGQEKLFF. The full variable domain, in which reference TRBV7-2 and TRBJ1-4 provide the parts outside the CDR3, is GAGVSQSPSNKVTEKGKDVELRCDPISGHTALYWYRQSLGQGLEFLIYFQGNSAPDKSGLPSDRFSAERTGGSVSTLTIQRTQQEDSAVYLCASSIQGQEKLFFGSGTQLSVL.

This clonotype was picked up a small number of times. The rearrangement links TRBV5-1 to TRBJ2-3; D remains unclear. V gave up 2 bases and J gave up 1 base, with 14 bases separating them. This CDR3 is 16 amino acids long. CDR1 and CDR2 from the germline V gene are SGHRS and YFSETQ. The CDR3 DNA follows: TGCGCCAGCAGCTTTTTGTCCCTAAGGGGCACAGATACGCAGTATTTT. Its protein is CASSFLSLRGTDTQYF.

This clonotype was counted between two and nine times. The chain has TRBV24-1 and TRBJ2-3, with D tentatively TRBD1 or TRBD2 (5 bases each). This CDR3 comprises 14 residues. CDR1 and CDR2 (germline): KGHDR, SFDVKD. Trimming took 5 bases from V and 0 from J, leaving 8 bases between them. The CDR3 nucleotides are TGTGCCACCAGTGCCAGGGACAGCACAGATACGCAGTATTTT. Translated, it gives CATSARDSTDTQYF.

This clonotype was counted many times. CDR3: CASSLVGGSSVQFF. DNA of the CDR3: TGTGCCAGCAGCTTAGTTGGCGGGAGCTCAGTCCAGTTCTTC. The V call is TRBV7-9, the J call TRBJ2-1; TRBD2 agrees at 7 bases. Germline loops: CDR1 SEHNR, CDR2 FQNEAQ (reference sequence). The CDR3 sequence is 14 residues long. V lost 1 base and J lost 13; bases outside the gene matches: 10.

This sequence joins TRBV20-1 and TRBJ1-2, with 10 bases lining up with TRBD1. This CDR3 is 15 amino acids long. Germline-derived CDR1 and CDR2 are DFQATT and SNEGSKA (reference sequence). J lost 3 bases, V lost 1 base, and 5 bases had no gene match. CDR3 sequence reads: CSARAPTGGYYGYTF. The DNA for the CDR3 is TGCAGTGCTAGAGCCCCGACAGGGGGCTACTATGGCTACACCTTC.

This clonotype was detected ten times or more. The V gene is TRBV7-8, the J gene TRBJ2-5; D possibly uses TRBD1 or TRBD2 (5 bases each). Germline V gene lookup returns CDR1 SGHVS and CDR2 FQNEAQ. V lost 4 bases, J lost 1 base, and 10 bases lay in between. This CDR3 has 14 residues. The CDR3 reads CASSWGTFQETQYF. The CDR3 DNA follows: TGTGCCAGCAGCTGGGGGACGTTCCAAGAGACCCAGTACTTC.

This clonotype was detected many times. The chain carries TRBV7-2 and TRBJ1-6; 8 bases match TRBD1. CDR1 is SGHTA, CDR2 FQGNSA, per germline. V shed 5 bases, J shed 18 bases, and the junction held 12 bases outside the gene matches. This CDR3 has 13 residues. The CDR3: CASSPTRGTGAHF. The CDR3, as DNA: TGTGCCAGCAGCCCCACCCGTGGGACAGGAGCCCACTTT.

In its sample, this clonotype was seen many times. The chain uses TRBV29-1 and TRBJ2-5; D unclear. The germline CDR1 and CDR2 sequences are SQVTM and ANQGSEA. This CDR3 region has 12 residues. V lost 3 bases, J lost 10 bases, and 15 bases lay in between. The CDR3 spells CSVELGSEDQYF. The CDR3 nucleotides read TGCAGCGTTGAGCTAGGGTCCGAGGACCAGTACTTC.

This clonotype was counted ten times or more. The rearrangement uses TRBV20-1 and TRBJ1-5, with 8 bases that match TRBD1. This CDR3 has 14 residues. V lost 4 bases, J lost 5 bases, and 7 bases stayed unmatched. CDR1 and CDR2 (germline): DFQATT, SNEGSKA (reference sequence). DNA for the CDR3: TGCAGTGCTAAACCGACAGGGGTTGATCAGCCCCAGCATTTT. Its translation: CSAKPTGVDQPQHF.

Many counts were recorded for this clonotype. The chain couples TRBV11-2 to TRBJ2-7; D perhaps matches TRBD2 (6 bases). V was clipped by 5 bases and J by 3 bases, with 17 bases between them. This CDR3 is built from 15 residues. Germline V gene lookup returns CDR1 SGHAT and CDR2 FQNNGV. The CDR3 protein is CASSPRGTFNYEQYF. The CDR3 region has the DNA TGTGCCAGCAGCCCACGCGGGACTTTTAACTACGAGCAGTACTTC.

This clonotype was counted at least ten times. The chain is built from TRBV6-2 or TRBV6-3 and TRBJ2-1; 10 bases map to TRBD1. CDR3 length equals 15 residues. The J segment lost 7 bases and the V segment lost 3 bases, leaving 6 bases of the junction unmatched. Germline-derived CDR1 and CDR2 are MNHEY and SVGEGT. The CDR3 DNA is TGTGCCAGCAGTTATGACAGGGGGCTTGAAAATGAGCAGTTCTTC. This translates into CASSYDRGLENEQFF.

This clonotype showed up just a few times. The chain is built from TRBV29-1 and TRBJ2-1, with TRBD1 as a possible D gene (6 bases). The CDR3 consists of 13 residues. Germline CDR1 and CDR2: SQVTM and ANQGSEA. The CDR3 nucleotides read TGCTCCGAGGGGGTTAGCTCCTACAATGAGCAGTTCTTC. It yields the protein CSEGVSSYNEQFF.

This clonotype was counted at least ten times. The chain carries TRBV29-1 and TRBJ1-1; TRBD1 might be the D (5 bases). Trimming shortened V by 8 bases and J by 1 base, and 17 bases separated the two germline ends. Germline assignment: CDR1 SQVTM and CDR2 ANQGSEA. This CDR3 has 14 amino acids. The CDR3 reads CSLSRTGQNTEAFF. The CDR3 nucleotides are TGCAGCTTATCCAGAACGGGGCAGAACACTGAAGCTTTCTTT.

This clonotype was observed many times. This chain links TRBV13 with TRBJ2-5; TRBD2 might be the D (6 bases). Germline CDR1 PRHDT, CDR2 FYEKMQ (reference sequence). This CDR3 comprises 16 residues. The V and J ends lost 5 bases and 4 bases respectively, with 20 bases between them. CDR3 loop: CASSPPLRGGVETQYF. CDR3 DNA sequence: TGTGCCAGCAGCCCCCCTTTGAGGGGCGGGGTAGAGACCCAGTACTTC.

This clonotype was observed many times. The V and J genes are TRBV3-1 and TRBJ2-2, with D unresolved. The CDR3 runs 11 residues. Deletions cut 3 bases from V and 4 bases from J, with 0 bases between. Germline CDR1 is LGHDT and CDR2 is YNNKEL (reference sequence). The CDR3 DNA sequence: TGTGCCAGCAGCCACACCGGGGAGCTGTTTTTT. Its translation is CASSHTGELFF.

The sample holds many counts of this clonotype. The chain has TRBV28 and TRBJ1-1; D call uncertain. V lost 3 bases and J lost 0, with 11 bases in between. CDR3 size: 15 residues. The germline V gene encodes CDR1 MDHEN and CDR2 SYDVKM. The CDR3 bases are TGTGCCAGCAGTTTGGTACGGAGCTTGAACACTGAAGCTTTCTTT. Its protein is CASSLVRSLNTEAFF.

This clonotype was detected ten times or more. The rearrangement joins TRBV10-3 to TRBJ2-7, with TRBD1 identical over 11 bases. V gave up 5 bases and J gave up 2 bases; unmatched junction bases: 5. CDR1 and CDR2 from the germline V gene are ENHRY and SYGVKD. The CDR3 length is 15 residues. DNA for the CDR3: TGTGCCATCAGTACCGAGGACAGGGGGCCCTACGAGCAGTACTTC. Amino acids: CAISTEDRGPYEQYF.

At least ten counts were recorded for this clonotype. The V gene is TRBV7-2, the J gene TRBJ2-5; no clear D gene. The V end lost 3 bases, the J end lost 9 bases, and 14 bases lay between the germline ends. Germline CDR1 SGHTA, CDR2 FQGNSA. The CDR3 covers 13 residues. CDR3 amino acids: CASSFTPSKAQYF. As DNA, the CDR3 is TGTGCCAGCAGCTTTACCCCGAGTAAGGCCCAGTACTTC.

There are many counts of this clonotype. One junction end does not reproduce the germline sequence, and a read error may be involved. The chain links TRBV29-1 to TRBJ2-5, with D perhaps assigned TRBD1 or TRBD2 (6 bases each). CDR3 length: 12 amino acids. Germline CDR1 is SQVTM and CDR2 is ANQGSEA. CDR3 sequence (DNA): TGCAGCGTAGAAGGGGGGTACGAGACCCAGTACTTC. Translating it yields CSVEGGYETQYF.

This clonotype came up a few times. This rearrangement joins TRBV29-1 to TRBJ2-3, with a tentative D call TRBD1 (6 bases). The CDR3 is 14 residues long. Germline V gene sequence: CDR1 SQVTM, CDR2 ANQGSEA. V was cut by 3 bases and J by 0 bases, with 10 bases left in between. CDR3 coding DNA: TGCAGCGTTGACGACAGGAGAAGCACAGATACGCAGTATTTT. Protein sequence: CSVDDRRSTDTQYF.

This clonotype was detected many times. The chain links TRBV12-3 or TRBV12-4 to TRBJ2-1; 10 nucleotides line up with TRBD2. The CDR3 loop spans 16 amino acids. V lost 4 bases to trimming and J lost 7 bases; unmatched junction nucleotides: 10. The CDR3 DNA sequence: TGTGCCAGCAGTTCGGAAAAAGTAGCGGGAGGTAATGAGCAGTTCTTC. It specifies CASSSEKVAGGNEQFF.

This clonotype was detected ten times or more. This chain connects TRBV7-2 to TRBJ2-7, with D unresolved. The V gene lost 1 base and the J gene lost 3 bases, with 7 bases spanning the gap. This CDR3 has 13 residues. CDR1 SGHTA and CDR2 FQGNSA come from the germline V gene. The CDR3 loop reads CASSLVQSYEQYF. CDR3 nucleotide sequence: TGTGCCAGCAGCTTAGTACAGAGCTACGAGCAGTACTTC.

This clonotype was detected ten times or more. The chain joins TRBV7-8 to TRBJ2-7; 7 bases fit TRBD1. The CDR3 runs 16 residues. The germline CDR1 and CDR2 sequences are SGHVS and FQNEAQ. J gave up 0 bases and V 2 bases, and 7 bases lay outside the gene matches. Written as DNA, the CDR3 is TGTGCCAGCAGCTTAACAGACAGGGCAAGCTCCTACGAGCAGTACTTC. Translating it yields CASSLTDRASSYEQYF.

The chain carries TRBV13 and TRBJ2-7; a possible D gene is TRBD2 (6 bases). The V gene lost 2 bases and the J gene lost 3 bases, with 8 bases spanning the gap. The CDR3 has 13 amino acids. Looked up from germline, CDR1 is PRHDT and CDR2 is FYEKMQ (reference sequence). The CDR3 coding sequence is TGTGCCAGCAGCTTAAAAGCGGGCTACGAGCAGTACTTC. It yields the protein CASSLKAGYEQYF.

This clonotype was counted at least ten times. The J gene is TRBJ1-1, the V gene TRBV9; D is ambiguous. Between the trimmed V and J ends, which lost 0 bases and 0 bases, there was a span of 3 bases. Germline loops: CDR1 SGDLS, CDR2 YYNGEE. This CDR3 has 13 residues. In DNA form, the CDR3 reads TGTGCCAGCAGCGTAGCGATGAACACTGAAGCTTTCTTT. This translates into CASSVAMNTEAFF.